These 14 T cell receptor beta chains came from one sample sequenced in a study of blood T cell repertoires in COVID-19. Sequencing used immunoSEQ multiplex PCR; TCRdb keeps in-frame clones, though not all of them. The profile covers some 110,000 clones, with roughly nine tenths appearing a single time and 6% taken by the ten largest. What was sequenced was peripheral blood. All receptors derive from a human donor in a cohort sampled during active COVID-19.

The gene calls are TRBV5-1 and TRBJ2-5; D is unresolved. V lost 4 bases and J lost 5, with 12 bases in between. Germline V gene data show CDR1 as SGHRS and CDR2 as YFSETQ. The CDR3 sequence is 13 residues long. CDR3 in amino acids: CASSETLWETQYF. The CDR3 DNA sequence: TGCGCCAGCAGCGAGACTCTTTGGGAGACCCAGTACTTC.

V usage is TRBV6-2 or TRBV6-3 and J usage is TRBJ2-1; 8 bases fit TRBD2. The CDR3 has 16 residues. The trim removed 6 bases at V and 9 bases at J, leaving 16 bases unmatched. Germline V gene lookup returns CDR1 MNHEY and CDR2 SVGEGT. DNA of the CDR3: TGTGCCAGCAGCCAACTTAGCGGGAACGGGGTAGGTGAGCAGTTCTTC. This encodes CASSQLSGNGVGEQFF.

The genes are TRBV6-2 or TRBV6-3 and TRBJ2-3, with a tentative D call TRBD2 (6 bases). V lost 4 bases, J lost 0 bases, and 11 bases lay in between. From germline, CDR1 is MNHEY and CDR2 SVGEGT. There are 15 residues in the CDR3. The CDR3, as DNA: TGTGCCAGCAGTTCTTTCGGGGGAAGCACAGATACGCAGTATTTT. It yields the protein CASSSFGGSTDTQYF.

This chain joins TRBV28 and TRBJ1-4; no definite D call. Germline V gene sequence: CDR1 MDHEN, CDR2 SYDVKM. The CDR3 totals 12 residues. The V and J ends lost 6 bases and 4 bases respectively, with 6 bases between them. Here the CDR3 reads CASSPFNEKLFF. The CDR3, as DNA: TGTGCCAGCAGCCCATTTAATGAAAAACTGTTTTTT.

This chain joins TRBV11-2 and TRBJ1-3; no reliable D call. CDR1 and CDR2 from the germline V gene are SGHAT and FQNNGV. The CDR3 runs 17 residues. V was clipped by 0 bases and J by 4 bases, with 16 bases between them. DNA for the CDR3: TGTGCCAGCAGCTTAGAATTCTACGGAGATACGGGAAACACCATATATTTT. Protein: CASSLEFYGDTGNTIYF.

This chain joins TRBV5-1 and TRBJ1-2, with D perhaps TRBD1 (6 bases). Deletions cut 2 bases from V and 0 bases from J, with 11 bases between. Germline loops: CDR1 SGHRS, CDR2 YFSETQ. This CDR3 has 15 amino acids. The CDR3 coding sequence is TGCGCCAGCAGCTTCGAAGGGGGGGCTAACTATGGCTACACCTTC. It translates to CASSFEGGANYGYTF.

The chain recombines TRBV30 with TRBJ1-6; 9 bases fit TRBD1. V shed 2 bases and J 9 bases; nucleotides not matched to a gene: 8. The germline gives CDR1 GTSNPN, CDR2 SVGIG (reference sequence). The CDR3 is made up of 15 amino acids. The CDR3 loop is CAWSYRGLVGSPLHF. The DNA of the CDR3 is TGTGCCTGGAGTTACAGGGGGCTCGTCGGTTCACCCCTCCACTTT.

This clone was seen a few times. V is TRBV19 and J is TRBJ1-5; 9 bases line up with TRBD1. CDR1 LNHDA and CDR2 SQIVND come from the germline V gene (reference sequence). The V gene end was trimmed by 8 bases and the J gene end by 6 bases; junction bases not matched to a gene: 8. The CDR3 loop spans 14 amino acids. CDR3 sequence (DNA): TGTGCCAGTCACAGGGGGCGGATAATTCAGCCCCAGCATTTT. Encoded protein: CASHRGRIIQPQHF.

The chain carries TRBV27 and TRBJ2-2, with D possibly matching TRBD1 (5 bases). This CDR3 has 13 residues. The germline CDR1 and CDR2 sequences are MNHEY and SMNVEV (reference sequence). V lost 6 bases, J lost 7 bases, and 12 bases lay in between. Written as DNA, the CDR3 is TGTGCCAGCAGGTCAGGGCCGGGCGGGGAGCTGTTTTTT. Translated, it gives CASRSGPGGELFF.

In nucleotides, the CDR3 is TGTGCCACCAGTGATTTGGGGACAGGGGCAGAGACCCAGTACTTC. Translation gives CATSDLGTGAETQYF. V usage is TRBV24-1 and J usage is TRBJ2-5, with 10 bases that match TRBD1. Trimming took 0 bases from V and 4 from J; bases not matched to a gene: 1. The CDR3 runs to 15 residues. Looked up from germline, CDR1 is KGHDR and CDR2 is SFDVKD.

This clone has more than one count but fewer than ten. This rearrangement joins TRBV27 to TRBJ1-1, with unresolved D. Germline loops: CDR1 MNHEY, CDR2 SMNVEV (reference sequence). The V end was cut by 7 bases, the J end by 1 base, with 16 bases between. The CDR3 is 15 residues long. In DNA, the CDR3 is TGTGCCAGCACCCCCAGTTATGTTGGGAACACTGAAGCTTTCTTT. As protein: CASTPSYVGNTEAFF.

This clone has more than one count but fewer than ten. The chain uses TRBV3-1 (or the pseudogene TRBV3-2) and TRBJ2-7; D is unresolved. Deletions cut 2 bases from V and 3 bases from J, with 8 bases between. Looked up from germline, CDR1 is LGHDT and CDR2 is YNNKEL (reference sequence). CDR3 length: 13 amino acids. The CDR3 sequence is CASSQFYYYEQYF. In DNA form, the CDR3 reads TGTGCCAGCAGCCAATTTTATTACTACGAGCAGTACTTC.

This clone has a handful of counts. The chain uses TRBV3-1 (or the pseudogene TRBV3-2) and TRBJ1-1; D is unresolved. The CDR3 is made up of 15 amino acids. Deletions cut 0 bases from V and 3 bases from J, with 11 bases between. Per the germline V gene, CDR1 is LGHDT and CDR2 is YNNKEL (reference sequence). CDR3 nucleotide sequence: TGTGCCAGCAGCCAAGATGAGGTGTCGCACACTGAAGCTTTCTTT. Translation: CASSQDEVSHTEAFF.

This clone appeared a single time. V is TRBV7-9 and J is TRBJ2-1; TRBD2 is a possible D gene (6 bases). CDR3 size: 16 residues. Germline CDR1 and CDR2: SEHNR and FQNEAQ (reference sequence). The ends were cut back, 6 bases at V and 2 bases at J, with 17 bases in the middle. Here the CDR3 DNA reads TGTGCCAGCAGGGGAGGTTCGGGACGTCCCTACAATGAGCAGTTCTTC. Protein product: CASRGGSGRPYNEQFF.